Below, 27 T cell receptor beta chains from the same sample are listed, as sequenced in a study of blood T cell repertoires in COVID-19. Clones were read by immunoSEQ multiplex PCR, and TCRdb kept only the in-frame ones, dropping some. The table lists about 280,000 clones, about four fifths of them singletons. Sequenced sample: PBMCs or T cells enriched from blood (not recorded which). The receptors shown here come from a man in his forties or fifties who had been exposed to COVID-19.

The chain couples TRBV6-1 to TRBJ2-5; D may be TRBD2 (6 bases). V lost 8 bases, J lost 4 bases, and 14 bases lay in between. Germline lookup yields CDR1 MNHNS and CDR2 SASEGT. CDR3 length: 13 amino acids. The CDR3 spells CASRGGMVETQYF. The CDR3 DNA sequence: TGTGCCAGCCGCGGCGGGATGGTAGAGACCCAGTACTTC.

This chain uses TRBV7-3 with TRBJ2-5; TRBD2 matches at 10 bases. Trimming at V came to 5 bases and at J to 5 bases, leaving 11 bases not matched to a gene. Germline V gives CDR1 SGHTA, CDR2 FQGTGA. This CDR3 is 16 amino acids long. This CDR3 is CASSPSGISGRETQYF. CDR3 bases: TGTGCCAGCAGCCCGTCTGGGATTAGCGGGAGGGAGACCCAGTACTTC.

The chain employs TRBV6-6 and TRBJ2-1, with D maybe TRBD2 (7 bases). Germline CDR1 MNHNY, CDR2 SVGAGI (reference sequence). V lost 4 bases and J 9 bases, leaving 10 bases between the germline ends. The CDR3 loop spans 12 amino acids. CDR3 sequence: CASSSGGLEQFF. The DNA for the CDR3 is TGTGCCAGCAGTTCCGGGGGGCTTGAGCAGTTCTTC.

This chain links TRBV6-2 or TRBV6-3 with TRBJ2-7, with TRBD2 as a possible D gene (6 bases). V was shortened by 4 bases and J by 7 bases, with 17 bases between the two germline ends. The germline gives CDR1 MNHEY, CDR2 SVGEGT. The CDR3 is 14 residues long. CDR3 amino acids: CASSFVTRLGEQYF. CDR3 DNA sequence: TGTGCCAGCAGTTTTGTGACTAGATTGGGGGAGCAGTACTTC.

J is TRBJ2-1 and V is TRBV5-1; 9 nucleotides match TRBD2. Germline V CDR1 and CDR2: SGHRS, YFSETQ. J was trimmed by 1 base and V by 4 bases; bases with no gene match: 12. This CDR3 spans 18 amino acids. The DNA for the CDR3 is TGCGCCAGCAGCCTTCGTTCCGGGACTAGCATGTCCTACAATGAGCAGTTCTTC. It encodes CASSLRSGTSMSYNEQFF.

The chain joins TRBV7-9 to TRBJ1-2, with D possibly being TRBD1 (5 bases). The CDR3 sequence is 13 residues long. Germline assignment: CDR1 SEHNR and CDR2 FQNEAQ (reference sequence). V lost 1 base, J lost 2 bases, and 5 bases lay in between. The CDR3 protein is CASSLEGNYGYTF. CDR3 DNA sequence: TGTGCCAGCAGCTTAGAGGGGAACTATGGCTACACCTTC.

The sample holds a few counts of this clone. The gene calls are TRBV6-5 and TRBJ1-6; TRBD1 aligns across 7 bases. The trim removed 8 bases at V and 10 bases at J, leaving 11 bases unmatched. In germline, CDR1 is MNHEY, CDR2 SVGAGI. The CDR3 is made up of 14 amino acids. CDR3 residues: CASSRNRGDSPLHF. In DNA, the CDR3 is TGTGCCAGCTCTCGTAACAGGGGAGACTCACCCCTCCACTTT.

The chain links TRBV21-1 to TRBJ2-7; the DNA was not used to check the table's D call, TRBD1. TRBV21-1 is reported as a pseudogene. The CDR3 is 15 amino acids. This CDR3 is CASSAYPRVRYEQYF. DNA for the CDR3: TGTGCCAGCAGCGCGTACCCCAGGGTACGCTACGAGCAGTACTTC.

This clone was seen a few times. The rearrangement uses TRBV5-1 and TRBJ2-1; 7 nucleotides align to TRBD1. J lost 7 bases, V lost 0 bases, and 7 bases had no gene match. CDR1 SGHRS and CDR2 YFSETQ come from the germline V gene. The CDR3 spans 15 residues. CDR3 nucleotide sequence: TGCGCCAGCAGCTTGGCCACAGGGGTGCGTAATGAGCAGTTCTTC. The encoded protein is CASSLATGVRNEQFF.

The chain is built from TRBV10-3 and TRBJ2-2, with D possibly TRBD1 on 6 matching bases. This CDR3 region has 16 residues. Trimming left V 10 bases short and J 0 bases short, with 18 bases between. Per the germline V gene, CDR1 is ENHRY and CDR2 is SYGVKD. This CDR3 reads CATEGGRQANTGELFF. DNA of the CDR3: TGTGCCACCGAAGGGGGTAGACAGGCGAACACCGGGGAGCTGTTTTTT.

The chain couples TRBV12-5 to TRBJ2-1; perhaps TRBD2 as D (6 bases). V was trimmed by 5 bases and J by 7 bases, leaving 15 bases between them. Germline loops: CDR1 LGHNT, CDR2 FRNRAP. CDR3 length: 14 residues. As DNA, the CDR3 is TGTGCTAGTGGTCCCACTCCCAGCGGGAATGAGCAGTTCTTC. This gives the protein CASGPTPSGNEQFF.

This rearrangement joins TRBV7-3 to TRBJ2-1; 7 nucleotides agree with TRBD2. From germline, CDR1 is SGHTA and CDR2 FQGTGA. This CDR3 contains 14 residues. With 7 bases clipped from V and 7 bases from J, the junction kept 10 bases outside the gene matches. The CDR3 protein is CASTQGGSNNEQFF. CDR3 sequence (DNA): TGTGCCAGCACCCAGGGCGGGAGTAATAATGAGCAGTTCTTC.

This clone was picked up a small number of times. The chain employs TRBV28 and TRBJ1-5; 7 nucleotides align to TRBD1. The V segment lost 7 bases and the J segment 7 bases; nucleotides outside the gene matches: 10. Germline V CDR1 and CDR2: MDHEN, SYDVKM. The CDR3 consists of 14 residues. The CDR3 loop is CASNRQVRGQPQHF. As DNA, the CDR3 is TGTGCCAGCAACAGACAGGTCAGGGGGCAGCCCCAGCATTTT.

The chain links TRBV6-5 to TRBJ2-1, with TRBD2 matching over 11 bases. CDR1 MNHEY and CDR2 SVGAGI come from the germline V gene. The CDR3 loop spans 14 amino acids. The V segment lost 6 bases and the J segment 4 bases; nucleotides outside the gene matches: 2. CDR3 coding DNA: TGTGCCAGCAGACGACTAGCGGGATACAATGAGCAGTTCTTC. Amino acid sequence: CASRRLAGYNEQFF.

This clone showed up just a few times. The chain recombines TRBV12-5 with TRBJ2-7; TRBD1 or TRBD2 may be the D gene (6 bases each). The CDR3 runs 15 residues. CDR1 is LGHNT and CDR2 is FRNRAP in the germline V gene. Trimming shortened V by 5 bases and J by 4 bases, and 18 bases separated the two germline ends. CDR3 protein: CASGLGRTVSYEQYF. CDR3 nucleotide sequence: TGTGCTAGTGGTCTGGGGAGGACAGTCTCTTACGAGCAGTACTTC.

The J gene is TRBJ2-2, the V gene TRBV5-6; 7 bases are a match to TRBD1. V was pared by 3 bases and J by 4 bases, with 6 bases of the junction left unmatched. This CDR3 comprises 15 residues. From germline, CDR1 is SGHDT and CDR2 YYEEEE. The CDR3 coding sequence is TGTGCCAGCAGCTCGGTTCCAGGGGGCACCGGGGAGCTGTTTTTT. Its translation: CASSSVPGGTGELFF.

V and J are TRBV6-5 and TRBJ2-7; 8 nucleotides align to TRBD2. V gave up 9 bases and J gave up 8 bases; unmatched junction bases: 18. This CDR3 contains 15 residues. Germline assignment: CDR1 MNHEY and CDR2 SVGAGI. As DNA, the CDR3 is TGTGCCAGTCACGCGCCGCAGCGGGAGAGGTCCAAGCAGTACTTC. This translates into CASHAPQRERSKQYF.

The chain carries TRBV28 and TRBJ1-6; tentative D call: TRBD1 (5 bases). The CDR3 runs to 16 residues. The V gene lost 2 bases and the J gene lost 6 bases, with 14 bases spanning the gap. Per the germline V gene, CDR1 is MDHEN and CDR2 is SYDVKM. In DNA form, the CDR3 reads TGTGCCAGCAGTTTAGACCCGAGGGGAGGTAATTCACCCCTCCACTTT. Residues: CASSLDPRGGNSPLHF.

CDR3 region: CASSGTGIGSPLHF. In DNA form, the CDR3 reads TGTGCCAGCAGCGGAACCGGGATCGGTTCACCCCTCCACTTT. The chain links TRBV7-9 to TRBJ1-6; D remains unclear. The CDR3 has 14 residues. Germline CDR1 reads SEHNR; CDR2 reads FQNEAQ (reference sequence). V was shortened by 5 bases and J by 9 bases, with 14 bases between the two germline ends. The full variable domain, completed using reference TRBV7-9 and TRBJ1-6, is DTGVSQNPRHKITKRGQNVTFRCDPISEHNRLYWYRQTLGQGPEFLTYFQNEAQLEKSRLLSDRFSAERPKGSFSTLEIQRTEQGDSAMYLCASSGTGIGSPLHFGNGTRLTVT.

This sequence joins TRBV27 and TRBJ2-2; 7 positions match TRBD2. This CDR3 is built from 15 residues. V lost 6 bases to trimming and J lost 6 bases; unmatched junction nucleotides: 10. From germline, CDR1 is MNHEY and CDR2 SMNVEV (reference sequence). CDR3 region: CASRDSGRPPGELFF. In DNA, the CDR3 is TGTGCCAGCAGAGATAGCGGGCGCCCCCCCGGGGAGCTGTTTTTT.

The chain employs TRBV30 and TRBJ2-7; 7 bases align to TRBD2. The length of the CDR3 is 15 residues. V lost 0 bases, J lost 3 bases, and 8 bases stayed unmatched. Looked up from germline, CDR1 is GTSNPN and CDR2 is SVGIG (reference sequence). The CDR3 sequence: CAWSVRLAVNYEQYF. Here the CDR3 DNA reads TGTGCCTGGAGTGTCCGTCTAGCGGTTAACTACGAGCAGTACTTC.

The chain has TRBV7-9 and TRBJ1-4; the D gene is possibly TRBD1 (5 bases). The CDR3 has 14 amino acids. Germline values: CDR1 SEHNR, CDR2 FQNEAQ (reference sequence). V was pared by 5 bases and J by 6 bases, with 13 bases between. CDR3 in amino acids: CASSPPGLDEKLFF. CDR3 coding DNA: TGTGCCAGCAGCCCTCCAGGGTTAGATGAAAAACTGTTTTTT.

The V call is TRBV9, the J call TRBJ2-5, with 8 bases lining up with TRBD1. CDR3 length: 15 residues. V lost 7 bases to trimming and J lost 0 bases; unmatched junction nucleotides: 8. Germline CDR1 reads SGDLS; CDR2 reads YYNGEE. The CDR3 here is CASCQGAIHQETQYF. CDR3 DNA sequence: TGTGCCAGCTGCCAGGGGGCTATACACCAAGAGACCCAGTACTTC.

The chain has TRBV25-1 and TRBJ2-7; 7 nucleotides align to TRBD1. Germline V gene lookup returns CDR1 MGHDK and CDR2 SYGVNS. This CDR3 spans 15 amino acids. Trimming removed 3 bases from V and 6 bases from J; junction bases left unmatched: 11. CDR3 bases: TGTGCCAGCAGTGACGCCAAGGGGGCTGTTGGCGAGCAGTACTTC. It is translated as CASSDAKGAVGEQYF.

This chain links TRBV5-4 with TRBJ1-1; D is unresolved. Germline CDR1 and CDR2: SGHNT and YYREEE (reference sequence). The CDR3 consists of 14 residues. Deletions cut 1 base from V and 1 base from J, with 8 bases between. Here the CDR3 DNA reads TGTGCCAGCAGCTTGAATCCGGGGAACACTGAAGCTTTCTTT. Its translation is CASSLNPGNTEAFF.

This clone was picked up one time. J is TRBJ2-7 and V is TRBV12-1; the table's D call TRBD1 went unverified against the DNA. TRBV12-1 is a pseudogene segment. This CDR3 is built from 20 residues. The CDR3, as DNA: TGTGCCAGCACCCGAGTTGCGGCCCACCGACCTCGGACAGGCACCTACGAGCAGTACTTC. This gives the protein CASTRVAAHRPRTGTYEQYF.

The chain has TRBV5-1 and TRBJ1-5; 7 bases map to TRBD1. Germline V CDR1 and CDR2: SGHRS, YFSETQ. This CDR3 region has 18 residues. Losses at the gene ends were 7 bases for V and 0 bases for J; bases not matched to a gene: 16. The CDR3 protein is CASLRRPGQSHSNQPQHF. CDR3 nucleotides: TGCGCCAGCTTAAGAAGACCGGGACAGAGTCATAGCAATCAGCCCCAGCATTTT.